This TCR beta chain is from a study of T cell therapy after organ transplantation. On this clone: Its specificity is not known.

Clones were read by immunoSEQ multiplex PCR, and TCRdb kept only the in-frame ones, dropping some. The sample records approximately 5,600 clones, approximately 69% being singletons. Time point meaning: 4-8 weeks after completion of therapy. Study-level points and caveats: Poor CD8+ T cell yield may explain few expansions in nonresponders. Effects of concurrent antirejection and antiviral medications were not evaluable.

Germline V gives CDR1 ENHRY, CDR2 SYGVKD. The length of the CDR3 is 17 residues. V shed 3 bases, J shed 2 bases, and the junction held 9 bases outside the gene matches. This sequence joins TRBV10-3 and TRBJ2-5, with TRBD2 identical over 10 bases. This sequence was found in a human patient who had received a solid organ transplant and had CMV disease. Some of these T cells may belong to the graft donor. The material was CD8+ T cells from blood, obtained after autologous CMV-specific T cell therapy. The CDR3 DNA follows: TGTGCCATCAGTGATTACCTAGCGGGAGAGCCACAAGAGACCCAGTACTTC. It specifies CAISDYLAGEPQETQYF.